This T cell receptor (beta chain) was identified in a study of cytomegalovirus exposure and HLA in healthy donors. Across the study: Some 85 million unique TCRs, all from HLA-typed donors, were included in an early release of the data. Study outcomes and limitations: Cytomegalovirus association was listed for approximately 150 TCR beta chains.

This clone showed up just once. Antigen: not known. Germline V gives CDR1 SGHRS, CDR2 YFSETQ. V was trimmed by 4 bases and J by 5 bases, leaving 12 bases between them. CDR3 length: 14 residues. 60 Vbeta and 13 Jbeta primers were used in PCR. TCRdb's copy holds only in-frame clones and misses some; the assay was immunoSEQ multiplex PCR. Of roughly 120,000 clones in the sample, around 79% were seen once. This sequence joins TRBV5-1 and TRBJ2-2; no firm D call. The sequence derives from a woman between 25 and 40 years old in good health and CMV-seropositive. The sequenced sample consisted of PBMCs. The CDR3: CASSHPDTTGELFF. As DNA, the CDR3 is TGCGCCAGCAGCCATCCAGACACAACCGGGGAGCTGTTTTTT.